These 9 T cell receptor beta chains share one sample of origin, sequenced in a study of human T cells and chemical hapten exposure. TCRdb re-called the RACE reads with MiXCR, one entry per CDR3 protein. The data contain more than 250,000 distinct CDR3 sequences, approximately 8.4% of them singletons. Time point indicated: pre-sensitization, week 0. Specified treatment: therapeutic diphenylcyclopropenone sensitization with weekly scalp DPC. The sequenced sample was whole blood, obtained in connection with sensitization to the hapten diphenylcyclopropenone (DPC). These TCRs come from a woman in her forties with alopecia areata. Some clones in this sample may be carry-over from other donors' samples.

The gene calls are TRBV30 and TRBJ1-5; a weak D match, TRBD1 (5 bases). Germline V gene data show CDR1 as GTSNPN and CDR2 as SVGIG (reference sequence). The CDR3 runs to 12 residues. V lost 2 bases and J 6 bases, leaving 8 bases between the germline ends. The CDR3 sequence is CAWSRGGQPQHF. As DNA, the CDR3 is TGTGCCTGGAGTCGGGGCGGTCAGCCCCAGCATTTT.

The chain uses TRBV5-1 and TRBJ1-1; 9 bases agree with TRBD1. Looked up from germline, CDR1 is SGHRS and CDR2 is YFSETQ. Losses at the gene ends were 4 bases for V and 5 bases for J; bases not matched to a gene: 6. This CDR3 is 14 amino acids long. CDR3 DNA: TGCGCCAGCAGCCGCGGACAGGGGAGAACTGAAGCTTTCTTT. Translating gives CASSRGQGRTEAFF.

This clonotype was counted a few times. The chain links TRBV3-1 to TRBJ2-1, with D perhaps matching TRBD1 or TRBD2 (6 bases each). V was shortened by 0 bases and J by 9 bases, with 18 bases between the two germline ends. This CDR3 has 16 amino acids. CDR1 and CDR2 from the germline V gene are LGHDT and YNNKEL (reference sequence). As DNA, the CDR3 is TGTGCCAGCAGCCAAGACTTCACTAGGGGGGCGGCTGAGCAGTTCTTC. Encoded protein: CASSQDFTRGAAEQFF.

This clonotype appeared many times. The rearrangement links TRBV9 to TRBJ1-1; 7 bases are a match to TRBD1. Trimming cost V 5 bases and J 0 bases; bases outside gene matches: 7. The CDR3 is made up of 15 amino acids. Germline CDR1 and CDR2: SGDLS and YYNGEE. DNA for the CDR3: TGTGCCAGCAGTGCTAGACAGGGAGTGAACACTGAAGCTTTCTTT. Its translation is CASSARQGVNTEAFF.

The J gene is TRBJ2-1, the V gene TRBV12-3 or TRBV12-4; 7 positions agree with TRBD1. There are 11 residues in the CDR3. J gave up 14 bases and V 3 bases, and 4 bases lay outside the gene matches. Here the CDR3 reads CASSLGQGEFF. CDR3 bases: TGTGCCAGCAGTTTGGGTCAGGGGGAGTTCTTC.

The chain carries TRBV6-5 and TRBJ2-3; 13 positions match TRBD2. Per germline, CDR1 MNHEY and CDR2 SVGAGI. Trimming at V came to 6 bases and at J to 5 bases, leaving 5 bases not matched to a gene. The CDR3 spans 15 residues. This CDR3 reads CASSPGLAGKDTQYF. CDR3 coding DNA: TGTGCCAGCAGCCCGGGACTAGCGGGAAAAGATACGCAGTATTTT.

This clonotype has ten or more counts. The V call is TRBV28, the J call TRBJ2-7; TRBD2 aligns across 7 bases. V was clipped by 4 bases and J by 2 bases; unmatched bases: 8. The CDR3 sequence is 15 residues long. Germline lookup yields CDR1 MDHEN and CDR2 SYDVKM. In nucleotides, the CDR3 is TGTGCCAGCAGTTCGCAGCGGGAACCCCCCTACGAGCAGTACTTC. Translating gives CASSSQREPPYEQYF.

This clonotype was picked up many times. The gene calls are TRBV7-3 and TRBJ2-7; D unclear. Between the trimmed V and J ends, which lost 2 bases and 0 bases, there was a span of 8 bases. The CDR3 totals 14 residues. CDR1 is SGHTA and CDR2 is FQGTGA in the germline V gene. The CDR3, as DNA: TGTGCCAGCAGCTTAGACGGAAGCTCCTACGAGCAGTACTTC. It yields the protein CASSLDGSSYEQYF. Based on the CDR3 plus reference TRBV7-3 and TRBJ2-7, the full variable domain is GAGVSQTPSNKVTEKGKYVELRCDPISGHTALYWYRQSLGQGPEFLIYFQGTGAADDSGLPNDRFFAVRPEGSVSTLKIQRTERGDSAVYLCASSLDGSSYEQYFGPGTRLTVT.

This clonotype showed up many times. J is TRBJ2-5 and V is TRBV12-3 or TRBV12-4; a possible D gene is TRBD1 (6 bases). With 5 bases removed from V and 3 bases from J, the gap between germline ends came to 7 bases. The CDR3 is 12 amino acids. The CDR3 nucleotides read TGTGCCAGCAGTAGGACAGAAGAGACCCAGTACTTC. This translates into CASSRTEETQYF.